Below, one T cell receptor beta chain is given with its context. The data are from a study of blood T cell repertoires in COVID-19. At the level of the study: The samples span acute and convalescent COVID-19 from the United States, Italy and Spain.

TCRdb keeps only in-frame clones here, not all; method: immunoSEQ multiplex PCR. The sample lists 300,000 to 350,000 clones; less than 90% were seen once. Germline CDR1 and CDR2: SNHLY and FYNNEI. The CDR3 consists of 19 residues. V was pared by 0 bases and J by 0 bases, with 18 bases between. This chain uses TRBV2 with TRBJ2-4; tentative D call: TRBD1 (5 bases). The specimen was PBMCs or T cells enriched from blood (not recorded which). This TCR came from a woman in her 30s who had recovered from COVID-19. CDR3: CASSEAPNPRGLAKNIQYF. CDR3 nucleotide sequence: TGTGCCAGCAGTGAAGCCCCTAATCCTAGGGGTCTAGCCAAAAACATTCAGTACTTC.